The 29 T cell receptor beta chains given below trace back to one sample, sequenced in a study of blood T cell repertoires in COVID-19. Produced via immunoSEQ multiplex PCR; TCRdb's table is partial and in-frame only. This table holds about 60,000 clones, roughly 90% found once. Source material: peripheral blood. The receptors stem from a man between 65 and 79 years old with acute or convalescent COVID-19.

The rearrangement joins TRBV7-7 to TRBJ2-3; 10 bases are a match to TRBD1. Looked up from germline, CDR1 is SSHAT and CDR2 is FNYEAQ (reference sequence). The CDR3 is made up of 14 amino acids. V dropped 5 bases and J dropped 6; count of bases not matched to a gene: 5. The CDR3 sequence is CASSPGTGVDTQYF. Written as DNA, the CDR3 is TGTGCCAGCAGCCCGGGGACAGGGGTCGATACGCAGTATTTT. The variable domain in full, with the rest retrieved from reference TRBV7-7 and TRBJ2-3, is GAGVSQSPRYKVTKRGQDVTLRCDPISSHATLYWYQQALGQGPEFLTYFNYEAQPDKSGLPSDRFSAERPEGSISTLTIQRTEQRDSAMYRCASSPGTGVDTQYFGPGTRLTVL.

This chain joins TRBV15 and TRBJ1-1, with 8 bases fitting TRBD1. After removal of 0 bases from V and 1 base from J, the junction contained 4 bases not matched to a gene. The CDR3 loop spans 16 amino acids. Germline CDR1 and CDR2: LNHNV and YYDKDF (reference sequence). The CDR3 is CATSREAGGWNTEAFF. Here the CDR3 DNA reads TGTGCCACCAGCAGAGAGGCAGGGGGCTGGAACACTGAAGCTTTCTTT.

Here the CDR3 DNA reads TGTGCCAGCTCACCACAGGACAGGTGGACGAACTATGGCTACACCTTC. Its translation: CASSPQDRWTNYGYTF. V is TRBV18 and J is TRBJ1-2; 7 bases align to TRBD1. Germline values: CDR1 KGHSH, CDR2 LQKENI. J gave up 2 bases and V 1 base, and 7 bases lay outside the gene matches. The CDR3 covers 16 residues.

The chain combines TRBV24-1 with TRBJ1-5; a possible D gene is TRBD1 (6 bases). The CDR3 is 14 residues long. V was clipped by 5 bases and J by 2 bases, with 9 bases between them. Per germline, CDR1 KGHDR and CDR2 SFDVKD. The CDR3 protein is CATSGGGGNQPQHF. The CDR3 DNA follows: TGTGCCACCAGTGGTGGGGGCGGCAATCAGCCCCAGCATTTT.

J is TRBJ1-5 and V is TRBV9; TRBD1 might be the D (5 bases). The germline V and J ends were trimmed by 3 bases and 3 bases, with 16 bases remaining between them. Germline CDR1 SGDLS, CDR2 YYNGEE. This CDR3 is built from 16 residues. CDR3: CASSEGLGSVNQPQHF. CDR3 sequence (DNA): TGTGCCAGCAGCGAGGGGTTGGGCAGTGTCAATCAGCCCCAGCATTTT.

The CDR3 region is CASSLAFGTPNSPLHF. CDR3 bases: TGTGCCAGCAGCTTAGCGTTCGGGACACCCAATTCACCCCTCCACTTT. V gene TRBV7-2 combines with J gene TRBJ1-6; D perhaps matches TRBD1 (6 bases). V was trimmed by 0 bases and J by 7 bases, leaving 13 bases between them. Germline V gene sequence: CDR1 SGHTA, CDR2 FQGNSA. The CDR3 consists of 16 residues.

The chain links TRBV5-1 to TRBJ2-2; D ambiguous. V lost 4 bases, J lost 1 base, and 11 bases lay in between. CDR1 SGHRS and CDR2 YFSETQ come from the germline V gene. The CDR3 loop spans 15 amino acids. CDR3 in amino acids: CASSAKPVNTGELFF. CDR3 DNA sequence: TGCGCCAGCAGCGCTAAACCTGTGAACACCGGGGAGCTGTTTTTT.

CDR3 protein: CATSRPTLRRTRTDTQYF. The CDR3 DNA reads TGTGCCACCAGCAGACCCACTCTGAGGCGGACACGCACAGATACGCAGTATTTT. The rearrangement uses TRBV15 and TRBJ2-3, with TRBD1 as a possible D gene (5 bases). V was clipped by 2 bases and J by 1 base, with 19 bases between them. The germline V gene encodes CDR1 LNHNV and CDR2 YYDKDF (reference sequence). CDR3 length equals 18 residues.

The chain is built from TRBV7-6 and TRBJ1-6; the D gene is possibly TRBD1 (5 bases). CDR1 is SGHVS and CDR2 is FNYEAQ in the germline V gene. Trimming removed 4 bases from V and 9 bases from J, with 10 bases in between. The CDR3 totals 13 residues. The CDR3, as DNA: TGTGCCAGCAGCTCCGCGGGGGGTTCACCCCTCCACTTT. Encoded protein: CASSSAGGSPLHF. Variable domain in full (rest from reference TRBV7-6 and TRBJ1-6): GAGVSQSPRYKVTKRGQDVALRCDPISGHVSLYWYRQALGQGPEFLTYFNYEAQQDKSGLPNDRFSAERPEGSISTLTIQRTEQRDSAMYRCASSSAGGSPLHFGNGTRLTVT.

A few counts support this clone. In nucleotides, the CDR3 is TGTGCCAGCAGCTCCTCGGGGGGCATCGCAGATACGCAGTATTTT. Amino acids: CASSSSGGIADTQYF. The gene calls are TRBV7-9 and TRBJ2-3; D is perhaps TRBD2 (7 bases). This CDR3 spans 15 amino acids. The ends were cut back, 4 bases at V and 4 bases at J, with 15 bases in the middle. The germline gives CDR1 SEHNR, CDR2 FQNEAQ (reference sequence).

This clone was seen only once. V usage is TRBV27 and J usage is TRBJ2-2, with 8 bases fitting TRBD1. The V segment lost 3 bases and the J segment 4 bases; nucleotides outside the gene matches: 13. CDR3 length: 18 residues. The germline gives CDR1 MNHEY, CDR2 SMNVEV (reference sequence). DNA of the CDR3: TGTGCCAGCAGTTTCGAGACCAGACAGGGGCGAGGCACCGGGGAGCTGTTTTTT. The encoded protein is CASSFETRQGRGTGELFF.

The table lists this clone with a few counts. This rearrangement joins TRBV9 to TRBJ1-1; tentative D call: TRBD1 (6 bases). CDR3 length: 14 amino acids. Germline V gene sequence: CDR1 SGDLS, CDR2 YYNGEE. V shed 4 bases and J shed 4 bases, with 14 bases lying between them. CDR3: CASSPSRGGTEAFF. Written as DNA, the CDR3 is TGTGCCAGCAGCCCCTCAAGGGGGGGCACTGAAGCTTTCTTT.

The chain has TRBV18 and TRBJ1-4; 7 bases agree with TRBD1. Germline V lookup: CDR1 KGHSH, CDR2 LQKENI. Unmatched junction bases numbered 0, after V lost 1 base and J lost 1 base. This CDR3 is 15 amino acids long. This CDR3 is CASSPRQGTNEKLFF. CDR3 DNA sequence: TGTGCCAGCTCACCACGACAGGGAACTAATGAAAAACTGTTTTTT.

This chain uses TRBV18 with TRBJ1-6, with D possibly matching TRBD1 (5 bases). The CDR3 sequence is 15 residues long. The germline V gene has CDR1 KGHSH and CDR2 LQKENI. Trimming stripped 2 bases from V and 5 bases from J, with 10 bases between. CDR3 nucleotides: TGTGCCAGCTCACCAAAGGGGTGGCATAATTCACCCCTCCACTTT. This gives the protein CASSPKGWHNSPLHF.

This chain connects TRBV5-4 to TRBJ2-1, with 12 bases that match TRBD2. From germline, CDR1 is SGHNT and CDR2 YYREEE (reference sequence). Germline trimming cut 4 bases from V and 6 bases from J; bases unmatched to any gene: 11. There are 17 residues in the CDR3. CDR3 sequence: CASSLTKLAGGINEQFF. Here the CDR3 DNA reads TGTGCCAGCAGCCTAACTAAACTAGCGGGGGGTATCAATGAGCAGTTCTTC.

The rearrangement links TRBV7-9 to TRBJ2-5, with D unresolved. The CDR3 consists of 15 residues. In germline, CDR1 is SEHNR, CDR2 FQNEAQ (reference sequence). The V gene lost 0 bases and the J gene lost 1 base, with 9 bases spanning the gap. The CDR3 sequence: CASSLAATPQETQYF. CDR3 coding DNA: TGTGCCAGCAGCTTAGCGGCGACACCCCAAGAGACCCAGTACTTC. Filled out from reference TRBV7-9 and TRBJ2-5, the complete variable domain reads DTGVSQNPRHKITKRGQNVTFRCDPISEHNRLYWYRQTLGQGPEFLTYFQNEAQLEKSRLLSDRFSAERPKGSFSTLEIQRTEQGDSAMYLCASSLAATPQETQYFGPGTRLLVL.

V is TRBV15 and J is TRBJ2-3, with D uncertain. Germline V gives CDR1 LNHNV, CDR2 YYDKDF (reference sequence). V shed 0 bases and J shed 2 bases, with 6 bases lying between them. The CDR3 runs to 14 residues. The CDR3 here is CATSRDPLTDTQYF. The CDR3, as DNA: TGTGCCACCAGCAGAGATCCCCTCACAGATACGCAGTATTTT.

The J gene is TRBJ2-7, the V gene TRBV11-3; 8 bases match TRBD2. V lost 1 base and J lost 5; bases outside the gene matches: 19. The CDR3 loop spans 19 amino acids. Germline V gene data show CDR1 as SGHNT and CDR2 as YENEEA. In DNA, the CDR3 is TGTGCCAGCAGCTTAGGACTCCCACTGAGCGGGGGTGACCCGGACGAGCAGTACTTC. Translating it yields CASSLGLPLSGGDPDEQYF.

The chain joins TRBV28 to TRBJ2-1; 10 bases agree with TRBD1. Germline CDR1 MDHEN, CDR2 SYDVKM. Trimming at V came to 6 bases and at J to 0 bases, leaving 8 bases not matched to a gene. This CDR3 spans 17 amino acids. For the CDR3, the DNA is TGTGCCAGCAGACCGGGACAGGGGATCCCCTCCTACAATGAGCAGTTCTTC. Translation: CASRPGQGIPSYNEQFF. The variable domain in full, with the rest retrieved from reference TRBV28 and TRBJ2-1, is DVKVTQSSRYLVKRTGEKVFLECVQDMDHENMFWYRQDPGLGLRLIYFSYDVKMKEKGDIPEGYSVSREKKERFSLILESASTNQTSMYLCASRPGQGIPSYNEQFFGPGTRLTVL.

The V call is TRBV7-9, the J call TRBJ1-5, with TRBD1 matching 8 bases. Losses at the gene ends were 1 base for V and 3 bases for J; bases not matched to a gene: 2. Germline V CDR1 and CDR2: SEHNR, FQNEAQ (reference sequence). The CDR3 has 15 residues. CDR3 loop: CASSLGDRNNQPQHF. Here the CDR3 DNA reads TGTGCCAGCAGCTTAGGGGACAGGAACAATCAGCCCCAGCATTTT. Variable domain in full (rest from reference TRBV7-9 and TRBJ1-5): DTGVSQNPRHKITKRGQNVTFRCDPISEHNRLYWYRQTLGQGPEFLTYFQNEAQLEKSRLLSDRFSAERPKGSFSTLEIQRTEQGDSAMYLCASSLGDRNNQPQHFGDGTRLSIL.

This clone appeared once. The chain is built from TRBV19 and TRBJ2-3; the D is unclear. With 6 bases removed from V and 2 bases from J, the gap between germline ends came to 12 bases. CDR3 size: 14 residues. The germline CDR1 and CDR2 sequences are LNHDA and SQIVND (reference sequence). CDR3 in amino acids: CASRETVSTDTQYF. DNA for the CDR3: TGTGCCAGTAGGGAGACGGTATCCACAGATACGCAGTATTTT. Full variable domain (remainder filled in from reference TRBV19 and TRBJ2-3): DGGITQSPKYLFRKEGQNVTLSCEQNLNHDAMYWYRQDPGQGLRLIYYSQIVNDFQKGDIAEGYSVSREKKESFPLTVTSAQKNPTAFYLCASRETVSTDTQYFGPGTRLTVL.

The genes are TRBV5-4 and TRBJ2-4; 12 nucleotides match TRBD1. The CDR3 loop spans 20 amino acids. The germline gives CDR1 SGHNT, CDR2 YYREEE (reference sequence). After removal of 4 bases from V and 1 base from J, the junction contained 15 bases not matched to a gene. CDR3 in amino acids: CASSLPPGQGAGMAKNIQYF. The CDR3 region has the DNA TGTGCCAGCAGCCTTCCCCCGGGACAGGGGGCCGGTATGGCCAAAAACATTCAGTACTTC.

The chain combines TRBV6-6 with TRBJ2-3; a weak D match, TRBD2 (5 bases). Germline V gene data show CDR1 as MNHNY and CDR2 as SVGAGI (reference sequence). The CDR3 contains 15 residues. V lost 2 bases and J 3 bases, leaving 12 bases between the germline ends. The CDR3 region has the DNA TGTGCCAGCAGTTACGCGGGCCGGGGAACAGATACGCAGTATTTT. Its translation: CASSYAGRGTDTQYF.

The CDR3, as DNA: TGTGCCAGCAGCTTAGCTGCAGGGGCCATTGGCTACACCTTC. Its translation: CASSLAAGAIGYTF. V usage is TRBV7-2 and J usage is TRBJ1-2, with a tentative D call TRBD1 (6 bases). V shed 0 bases and J shed 7 bases, with 12 bases lying between them. The V gene's germline CDR1 is SGHTA and CDR2 FQGNSA. The CDR3 contains 14 residues.

The J gene is TRBJ1-1, the V gene TRBV7-9, with 9 bases matching TRBD1. V dropped 1 base and J dropped 4; count of bases not matched to a gene: 7. Germline V gene lookup returns CDR1 SEHNR and CDR2 FQNEAQ (reference sequence). The CDR3 totals 16 residues. This chain's CDR3 is CASSLGPQGAGTEAFF. CDR3 sequence (DNA): TGTGCCAGCAGCTTAGGACCACAGGGGGCGGGCACTGAAGCTTTCTTT. The whole variable domain, remainder taken from reference TRBV7-9 and TRBJ1-1, is DTGVSQNPRHKITKRGQNVTFRCDPISEHNRLYWYRQTLGQGPEFLTYFQNEAQLEKSRLLSDRFSAERPKGSFSTLEIQRTEQGDSAMYLCASSLGPQGAGTEAFFGQGTRLTVV.

The chain uses TRBV5-1 and TRBJ1-1; TRBD1 aligns across 7 bases. CDR1 and CDR2 (germline): SGHRS, YFSETQ. The CDR3 totals 14 residues. The V gene end was trimmed by 4 bases and the J gene end by 6 bases; junction bases not matched to a gene: 9. The CDR3 loop reads CASSVRDRGPEAFF. The CDR3 nucleotides read TGCGCCAGCAGCGTAAGGGACAGAGGGCCTGAAGCTTTCTTT.

The rearrangement joins TRBV19 to TRBJ1-1; 7 bases agree with TRBD1. J gave up 0 bases and V 5 bases, and 6 bases lay outside the gene matches. The CDR3 is 15 amino acids. Germline values: CDR1 LNHDA, CDR2 SQIVND (reference sequence). In DNA form, the CDR3 reads TGTGCCAGTAGTCTGACAGGGAAATTGAACACTGAAGCTTTCTTT. Protein sequence: CASSLTGKLNTEAFF.

The V gene is TRBV30, the J gene TRBJ1-1; the D gene is possibly TRBD1 (5 bases). V was pared by 0 bases and J by 5 bases, with 13 bases between. Germline CDR1 GTSNPN, CDR2 SVGIG (reference sequence). This CDR3 contains 14 residues. The CDR3 is CAWSVRAGRTEAFF. In DNA form, the CDR3 reads TGTGCCTGGAGTGTACGGGCAGGGAGGACTGAAGCTTTCTTT.

The chain recombines TRBV12-3 or TRBV12-4 with TRBJ1-1, with D possibly being TRBD1 (6 bases). The CDR3 is 13 amino acids. V was trimmed by 11 bases and J by 2 bases, leaving 15 bases between them. CDR3 coding DNA: TGTGCCTCTTCCCTGGGGGCAAACACTGAAGCTTTCTTT. Residues: CASSLGANTEAFF.